The 10 T cell receptor beta chains in this list originate from one sample, sequenced in a study of blood T cell repertoires in COVID-19. Repertoires were generated with immunoSEQ multiplex PCR, while TCRdb's copy carries only in-frame clones and drops some. The sample records 300,000 to 500,000 clones, roughly 90% being singletons. Sequencing input: PBMCs or T cells enriched from blood (not recorded which). The receptors here all came from a woman aged 25 to 39 with acute COVID-19.

This clone showed up just a few times. Other DNA variants within this sample encode the same CDR3. J is TRBJ1-2 and V is TRBV6-5; 8 nucleotides line up with TRBD1. This CDR3 is 13 amino acids long. J was trimmed by 4 bases and V by 6 bases; bases with no gene match: 4. Germline V gene lookup returns CDR1 MNHEY and CDR2 SVGAGI. Written as DNA, the CDR3 is TGTGCCAGCAGGGGACAGGTGGGCTATGGCTACACCTTC. Translated, it gives CASRGQVGYGYTF.

This clone is medium-sized in the sample. Here the CDR3 reads CASSQSWGSSDTQYF. The CDR3 nucleotides read TGTGCCAGCAGCCAAAGTTGGGGCAGTTCAGATACGCAGTATTTT. The chain carries TRBV3-1 (or the pseudogene TRBV3-2) and TRBJ2-3; TRBD1 might be the D (5 bases). The CDR3 loop spans 15 amino acids. V shed 2 bases and J shed 4 bases, with 13 bases lying between them. Looked up from germline, CDR1 is LGHDT and CDR2 is YNNKEL (reference sequence).

As to this clone: The sample has other DNA sequences that encode this CDR3 too. The V gene is TRBV6-5, the J gene TRBJ1-5; unclear D gene. The germline V gene encodes CDR1 MNHEY and CDR2 SVGAGI. This CDR3 contains 13 residues. Trimming left V 6 bases short and J 0 bases short, with 6 bases between. CDR3 region: CASRRGSNQPQHF. The CDR3 DNA reads TGTGCCAGCAGACGGGGTAGCAATCAGCCCCAGCATTTT.

CDR3 DNA: TGCGCCAGCAGCCTAGAGGGTCTAGCGGGGGGACAAGAGACCCAGTACTTC. Its protein product is CASSLEGLAGGQETQYF. J is TRBJ2-5 and V is TRBV4-1, with 11 bases lining up with TRBD2. The junction had 9 bases not matched to a gene; V was cut back by 4 bases and J by 2 bases. Germline V lookup: CDR1 MGHRA, CDR2 YSYEKL. The CDR3 covers 17 residues.

The chain joins TRBV5-6 to TRBJ1-1, with 7 bases identical to TRBD1. Germline trimming cut 3 bases from V and 1 base from J; bases unmatched to any gene: 12. The CDR3 loop spans 17 amino acids. CDR1 is SGHDT, CDR2 YYEEEE, per germline. The CDR3 is CASSSQSIQGRNTEAFF. The CDR3 region has the DNA TGTGCCAGCAGCTCGCAAAGTATACAGGGGAGGAACACTGAAGCTTTCTTT. Full variable domain (rest looked up from reference TRBV5-6 and TRBJ1-1): DAGVTQSPTHLIKTRGQQVTLRCSPKSGHDTVSWYQQALGQGPQFIFQYYEEEERQRGNFPDRFSGHQFPNYSSELNVNALLLGDSALYLCASSSQSIQGRNTEAFFGQGTRLTVV.

The chain carries TRBV6-2 or TRBV6-3 and TRBJ1-2; 7 nucleotides match TRBD1. CDR1 and CDR2 from the germline V gene are MNHEY and SVGEGT. The CDR3 contains 18 residues. V shed 3 bases, J shed 3 bases, and the junction held 16 bases outside the gene matches. For the CDR3, the DNA is TGTGCCAGCAGTTATTTTTCTGGAAGGGGGCTCGGCGACTATGGCTACACCTTC. The encoded protein is CASSYFSGRGLGDYGYTF.

This clone showed up many times. This chain uses TRBV6-5 with TRBJ1-2; 7 bases line up with TRBD1. The germline gives CDR1 MNHEY, CDR2 SVGAGI. The CDR3 has 15 amino acids. V was clipped by 6 bases and J by 0 bases; unmatched bases: 7. CDR3 sequence: CASSSDRVANYGYTF. CDR3 nucleotide sequence: TGTGCCAGCAGCAGCGACAGGGTAGCTAACTATGGCTACACCTTC.

This chain connects TRBV5-6 to TRBJ2-4; perhaps TRBD2 as D (6 bases). The CDR3 totals 13 residues. Trimming stripped 1 base from V and 8 bases from J, with 10 bases between. Per the germline V gene, CDR1 is SGHDT and CDR2 is YYEEEE. CDR3 DNA: TGTGCCAGCAGCTTGCGGCCGGGAGACATTCAGTACTTC. Amino acid sequence: CASSLRPGDIQYF.

This clone has more than one count but fewer than ten. The chain employs TRBV7-9 and TRBJ1-3, with a tentative D call TRBD1 (5 bases). The germline CDR1 and CDR2 sequences are SEHNR and FQNEAQ (reference sequence). This CDR3 has 15 residues. V shed 3 bases and J shed 2 bases, with 11 bases lying between them. The CDR3, as DNA: TGTGCCAGCAGCTTCATGTCGGGGGCTGGAAACACCATATATTTT. Translated, it gives CASSFMSGAGNTIYF.

The genes are TRBV6-2 or TRBV6-3 and TRBJ2-4; D gene uncertain. CDR3 length: 12 amino acids. Trimming removed 6 bases at V and 6 bases at J, with 9 bases between. The germline CDR1 and CDR2 sequences are MNHEY and SVGEGT. CDR3 DNA: TGTGCCAGCAGCCCGATAGTAAACATTCAGTACTTC. Amino acids: CASSPIVNIQYF.